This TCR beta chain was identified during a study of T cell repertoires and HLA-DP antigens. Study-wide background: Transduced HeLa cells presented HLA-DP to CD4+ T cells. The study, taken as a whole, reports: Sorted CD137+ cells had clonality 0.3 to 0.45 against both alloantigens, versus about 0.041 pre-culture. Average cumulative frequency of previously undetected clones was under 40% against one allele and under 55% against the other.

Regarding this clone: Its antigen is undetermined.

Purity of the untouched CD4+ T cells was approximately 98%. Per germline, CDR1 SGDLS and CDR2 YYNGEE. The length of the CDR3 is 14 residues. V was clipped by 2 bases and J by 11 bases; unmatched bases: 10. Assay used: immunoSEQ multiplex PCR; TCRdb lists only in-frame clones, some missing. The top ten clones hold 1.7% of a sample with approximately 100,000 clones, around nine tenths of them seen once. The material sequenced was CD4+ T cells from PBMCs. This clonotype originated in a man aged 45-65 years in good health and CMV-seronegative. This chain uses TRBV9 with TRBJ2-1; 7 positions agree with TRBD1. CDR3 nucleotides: TGTGCCAGCAGCGTCGGGGACAGCCGAGATAAGCAGTTCTTC. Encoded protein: CASSVGDSRDKQFF.